The sequence of this T cell receptor (beta chain) was determined in a study of T cells in Graves' hyperthyroidism and ophthalmopathy. Study-level findings and limits: Ophthalmopathy and stable hyperthyroidism were told apart by a 13 V-J model.

As regards this clonotype: Its matching antigen is unknown.

V was clipped by 0 bases and J by 4 bases, with 12 bases between them. The CDR3 length is 15 residues. CDR1 LGHNA and CDR2 YNFKEQ come from the germline V gene. TCR beta CDR3 sequences were amplified from RNA transcripts. An initial round of RT-PCR targeting the TCR CDR3 relied on the HTBI primer set. TCRdb itself ran the multiplex PCR reads through MiXCR, one entry per CDR3 protein. The table lists about 380,000 distinct CDR3 sequences, about 18% of them singletons. This receptor was taken from a man between 18 and 29 years old with Graves' ophthalmopathy. The chain recombines TRBV4-2 with TRBJ1-2, with D hard to call. Sequencing was done on a sample of blood. The chain's CDR3 is CASSQERAQSYGYTF. CDR3 sequence (DNA): TGTGCCAGCAGCCAAGAACGAGCCCAGTCCTATGGCTACACCTTC.